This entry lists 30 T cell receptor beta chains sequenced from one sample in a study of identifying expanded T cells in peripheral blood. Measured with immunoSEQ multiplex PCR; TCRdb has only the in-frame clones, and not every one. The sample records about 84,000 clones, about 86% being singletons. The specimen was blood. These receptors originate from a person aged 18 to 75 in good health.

The CDR3 sequence is CASSLNFVGERNTEAFF. DNA of the CDR3: TGTGCCAGCAGCTTAAATTTTGTAGGGGAGAGGAACACTGAAGCTTTCTTT. This chain uses TRBV11-3 with TRBJ1-1; maybe TRBD1 (5 bases). With 2 bases removed from V and 1 base from J, the gap between germline ends came to 17 bases. The CDR3 covers 17 residues. In germline, CDR1 is SGHNT, CDR2 YENEEA.

The CDR3: CASSLAQGNTGELFF. CDR3 DNA sequence: TGTGCCAGCAGCTTAGCTCAGGGGAACACCGGGGAGCTGTTTTTT. The chain joins TRBV11-3 to TRBJ2-2; possible D gene TRBD1, 5 bases. The germline gives CDR1 SGHNT, CDR2 YENEEA. The CDR3 covers 15 residues. V gave up 1 base and J gave up 1 base, with 7 bases separating them.

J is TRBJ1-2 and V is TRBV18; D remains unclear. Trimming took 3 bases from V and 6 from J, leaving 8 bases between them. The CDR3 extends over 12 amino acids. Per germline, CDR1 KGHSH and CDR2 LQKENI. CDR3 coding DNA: TGTGCCAGCTCACCTAGCCAGAATGGCTACACCTTC. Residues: CASSPSQNGYTF. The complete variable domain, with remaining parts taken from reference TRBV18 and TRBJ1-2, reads NAGVMQNPRHLVRRRGQEARLRCSPMKGHSHVYWYRQLPEEGLKFMVYLQKENIIDESGMPKERFSAEFPKEGPSILRIQQVVRGDSAAYFCASSPSQNGYTFGSGTRLTVV.

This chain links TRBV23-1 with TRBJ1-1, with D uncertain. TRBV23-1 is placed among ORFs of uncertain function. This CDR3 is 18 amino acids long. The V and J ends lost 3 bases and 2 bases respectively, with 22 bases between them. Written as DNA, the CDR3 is TGCGCCAGCAGTCACCCCCCGTGGGTAAGGGTACTTAACACTGAAGCTTTCTTT. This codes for CASSHPPWVRVLNTEAFF.

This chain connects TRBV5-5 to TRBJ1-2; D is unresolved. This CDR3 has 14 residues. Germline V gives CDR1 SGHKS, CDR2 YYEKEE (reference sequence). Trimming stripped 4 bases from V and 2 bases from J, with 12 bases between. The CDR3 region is CASSLSTGNYGYTF. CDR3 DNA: TGTGCCAGCAGCCTCTCTACGGGGAACTATGGCTACACCTTC.

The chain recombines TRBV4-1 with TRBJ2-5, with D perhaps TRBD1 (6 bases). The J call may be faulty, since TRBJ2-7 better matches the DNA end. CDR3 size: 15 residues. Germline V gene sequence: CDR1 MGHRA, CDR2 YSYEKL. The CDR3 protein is CASRFGRGLPYEQYF. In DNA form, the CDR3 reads TGCGCCAGCAGATTTGGCAGGGGATTACCCTACGAGCAGTACTTC.

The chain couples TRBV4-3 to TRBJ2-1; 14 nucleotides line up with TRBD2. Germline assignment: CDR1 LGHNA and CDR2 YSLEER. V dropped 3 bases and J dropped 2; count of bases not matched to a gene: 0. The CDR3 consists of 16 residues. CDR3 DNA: TGCGCCAGCAGCCAGACTAGCGGGGGGGCCTACAATGAGCAGTTCTTC. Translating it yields CASSQTSGGAYNEQFF.

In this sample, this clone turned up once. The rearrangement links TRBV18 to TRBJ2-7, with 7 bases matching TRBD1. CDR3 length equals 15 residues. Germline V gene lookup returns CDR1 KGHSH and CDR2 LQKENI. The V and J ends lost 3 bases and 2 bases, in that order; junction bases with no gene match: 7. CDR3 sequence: CASSPTQGPAYEQYF. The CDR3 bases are TGTGCCAGCTCACCCACACAGGGGCCAGCCTACGAGCAGTACTTC.

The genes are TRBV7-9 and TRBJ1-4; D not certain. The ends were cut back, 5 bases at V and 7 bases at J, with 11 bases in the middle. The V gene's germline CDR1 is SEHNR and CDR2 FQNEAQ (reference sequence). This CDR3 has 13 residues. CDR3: CASSEPGSEKLFF. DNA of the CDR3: TGTGCCAGCAGCGAGCCTGGTAGTGAAAAACTGTTTTTT.

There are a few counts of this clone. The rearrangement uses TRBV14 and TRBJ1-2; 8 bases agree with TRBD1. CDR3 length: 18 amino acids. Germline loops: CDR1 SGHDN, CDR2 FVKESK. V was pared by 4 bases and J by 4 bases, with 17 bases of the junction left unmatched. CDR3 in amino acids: CASSRSWDRRQRTYGYTF. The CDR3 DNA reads TGTGCCAGCAGCCGGTCCTGGGACAGGAGGCAGCGTACCTATGGCTACACCTTC.

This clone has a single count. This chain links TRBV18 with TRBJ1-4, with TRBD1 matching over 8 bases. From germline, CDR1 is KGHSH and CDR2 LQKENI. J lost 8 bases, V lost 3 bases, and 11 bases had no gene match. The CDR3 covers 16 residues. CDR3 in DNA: TGTGCCAGCTCACCGGGGATTACAGGGGGAAAAGAAAAACTGTTTTTT. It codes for CASSPGITGGKEKLFF.

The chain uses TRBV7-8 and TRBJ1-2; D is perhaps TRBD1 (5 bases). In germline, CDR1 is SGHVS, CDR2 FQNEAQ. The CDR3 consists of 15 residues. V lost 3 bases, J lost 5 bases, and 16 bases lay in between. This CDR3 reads CASSLARYGGYGYTF. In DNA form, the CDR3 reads TGTGCCAGCAGCTTGGCCCGTTATGGGGGTTATGGCTACACCTTC.

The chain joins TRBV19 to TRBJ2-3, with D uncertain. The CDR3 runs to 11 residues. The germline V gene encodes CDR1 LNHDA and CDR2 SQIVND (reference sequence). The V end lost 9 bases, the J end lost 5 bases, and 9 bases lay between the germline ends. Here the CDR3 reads CASGARDTQYF. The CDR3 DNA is TGTGCCAGCGGCGCCCGAGATACGCAGTATTTT.

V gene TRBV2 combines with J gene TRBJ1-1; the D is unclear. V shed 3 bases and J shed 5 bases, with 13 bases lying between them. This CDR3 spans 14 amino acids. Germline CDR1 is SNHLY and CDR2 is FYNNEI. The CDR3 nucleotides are TGTGCCAGCAGTGACTACGGGTCGAGGACTGAAGCTTTCTTT. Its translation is CASSDYGSRTEAFF.

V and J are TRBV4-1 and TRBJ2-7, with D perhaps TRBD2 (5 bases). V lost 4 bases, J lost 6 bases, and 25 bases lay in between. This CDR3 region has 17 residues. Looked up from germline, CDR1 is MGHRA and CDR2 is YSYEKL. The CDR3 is CASSPSEVGLRSGEQYF. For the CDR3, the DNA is TGCGCCAGCAGCCCATCCGAGGTCGGACTCCGGTCGGGCGAGCAGTACTTC.

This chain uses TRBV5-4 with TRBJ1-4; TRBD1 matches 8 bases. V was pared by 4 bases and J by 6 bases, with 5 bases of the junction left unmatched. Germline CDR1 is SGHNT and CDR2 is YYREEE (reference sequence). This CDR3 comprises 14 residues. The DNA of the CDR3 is TGTGCCAGCAGCCCAGGACAGGGCTATGAAAAACTGTTTTTT. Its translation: CASSPGQGYEKLFF.

The CDR3 here is CASSFSSYEQYF. CDR3 coding DNA: TGTGCCAGCAGCTTCAGCTCCTACGAGCAGTACTTC. This rearrangement joins TRBV5-5 to TRBJ2-7; D uncertain. Trimming removed 2 bases at V and 0 bases at J, with 3 bases between. The CDR3 has 12 residues. Germline lookup yields CDR1 SGHKS and CDR2 YYEKEE (reference sequence).

The DNA for the CDR3 is TGTGCCAGCAGTTACTCGCTGAGCACAGATACGCAGTATTTT. As protein: CASSYSLSTDTQYF. The genes are TRBV6-6 and TRBJ2-3; D uncertain. The V gene's germline CDR1 is MNHNY and CDR2 SVGAGI (reference sequence). CDR3 size: 14 residues. V was cut by 0 bases and J by 0 bases, with 4 bases left in between.

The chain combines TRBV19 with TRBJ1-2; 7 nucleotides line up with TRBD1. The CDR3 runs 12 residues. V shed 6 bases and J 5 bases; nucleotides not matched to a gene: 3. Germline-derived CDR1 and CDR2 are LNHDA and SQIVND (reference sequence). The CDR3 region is CASRDRTYGYTF. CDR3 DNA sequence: TGTGCCAGTAGGGACAGGACTTATGGCTACACCTTC.

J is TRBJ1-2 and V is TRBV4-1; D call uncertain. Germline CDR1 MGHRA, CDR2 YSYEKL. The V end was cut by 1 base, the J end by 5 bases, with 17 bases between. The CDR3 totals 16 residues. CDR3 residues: CASSQGSDTSFYGYTF. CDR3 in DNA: TGCGCCAGCAGCCAAGGGAGCGACACTAGCTTTTATGGCTACACCTTC.

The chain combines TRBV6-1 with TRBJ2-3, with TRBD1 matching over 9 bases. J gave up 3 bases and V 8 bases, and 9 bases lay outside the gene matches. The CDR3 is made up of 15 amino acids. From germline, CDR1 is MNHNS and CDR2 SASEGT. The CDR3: CASATGGFRTDTQYF. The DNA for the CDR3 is TGTGCCAGCGCCACAGGGGGCTTTAGAACAGATACGCAGTATTTT.

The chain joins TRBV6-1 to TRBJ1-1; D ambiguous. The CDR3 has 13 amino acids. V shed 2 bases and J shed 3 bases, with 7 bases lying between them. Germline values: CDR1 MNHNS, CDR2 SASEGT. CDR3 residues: CASSEQEYTEAFF. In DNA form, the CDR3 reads TGTGCCAGCAGTGAACAGGAATACACTGAAGCTTTCTTT.

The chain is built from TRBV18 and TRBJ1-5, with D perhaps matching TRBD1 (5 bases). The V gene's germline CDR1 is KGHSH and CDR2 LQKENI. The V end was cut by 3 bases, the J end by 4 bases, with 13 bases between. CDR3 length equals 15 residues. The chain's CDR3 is CASSPGVGGNQPQHF. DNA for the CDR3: TGTGCCAGCTCACCCGGGGTCGGGGGGAATCAGCCCCAGCATTTT.

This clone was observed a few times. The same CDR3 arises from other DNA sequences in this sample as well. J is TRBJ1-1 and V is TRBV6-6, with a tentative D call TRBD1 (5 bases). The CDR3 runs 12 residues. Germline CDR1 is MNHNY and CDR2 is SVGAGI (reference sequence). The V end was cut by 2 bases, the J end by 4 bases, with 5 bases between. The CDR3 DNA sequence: TGTGCCAGCAGTTACGGGGCCACTGAAGCTTTCTTT. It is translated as CASSYGATEAFF.

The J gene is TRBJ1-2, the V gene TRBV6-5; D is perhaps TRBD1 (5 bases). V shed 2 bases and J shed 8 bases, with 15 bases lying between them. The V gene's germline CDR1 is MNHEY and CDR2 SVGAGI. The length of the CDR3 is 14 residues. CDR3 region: CASSYRTPSGGYTF. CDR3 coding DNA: TGTGCCAGCAGTTACAGGACACCGTCCGGCGGCTACACCTTC.

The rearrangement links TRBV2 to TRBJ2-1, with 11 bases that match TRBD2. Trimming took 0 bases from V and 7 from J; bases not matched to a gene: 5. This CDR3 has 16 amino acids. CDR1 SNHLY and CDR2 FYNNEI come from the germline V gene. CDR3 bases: TGTGCCAGCAGTGAAGCAGGACTAGCGGGCACTAATGAGCAGTTCTTC. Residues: CASSEAGLAGTNEQFF.

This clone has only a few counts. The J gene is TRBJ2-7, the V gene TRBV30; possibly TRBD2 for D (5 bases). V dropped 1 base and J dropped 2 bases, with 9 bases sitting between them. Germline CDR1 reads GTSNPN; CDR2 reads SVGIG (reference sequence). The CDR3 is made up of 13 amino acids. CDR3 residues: CAWSGTSTYEQYF. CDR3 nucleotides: TGTGCCTGGAGTGGAACTAGTACCTACGAGCAGTACTTC.

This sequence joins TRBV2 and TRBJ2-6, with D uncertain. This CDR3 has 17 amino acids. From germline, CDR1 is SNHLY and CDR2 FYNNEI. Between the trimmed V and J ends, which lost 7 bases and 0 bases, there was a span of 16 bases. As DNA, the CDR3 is TGTGCCAGCATTCGAGAGACGGGCCGCTCTGGGGCCAACGTCCTGACTTTC. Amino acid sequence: CASIRETGRSGANVLTF.

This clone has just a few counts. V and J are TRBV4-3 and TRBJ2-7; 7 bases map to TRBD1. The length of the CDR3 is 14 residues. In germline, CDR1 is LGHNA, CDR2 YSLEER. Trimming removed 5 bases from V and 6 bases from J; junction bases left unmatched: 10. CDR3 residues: CASSTVVGGSEQYF. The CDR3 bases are TGCGCCAGCAGCACGGTAGTAGGGGGCAGCGAGCAGTACTTC.

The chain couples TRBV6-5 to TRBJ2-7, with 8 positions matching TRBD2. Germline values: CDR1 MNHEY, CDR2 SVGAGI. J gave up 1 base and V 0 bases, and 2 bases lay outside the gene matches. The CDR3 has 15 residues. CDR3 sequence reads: CASSYSGGGSYEQYF. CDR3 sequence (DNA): TGTGCCAGCAGTTACTCCGGGGGGGGATCCTACGAGCAGTACTTC.